A selection of T cell receptor beta chains follows, all from one sample in a study of metastatic and nonmetastatic thyroid tumors. TCRdb called clones again from the PCR reads with MiXCR. The table records under 4,500 clones, around 38% of them present only once. Sample: tumor tissue. The receptors shown here come from a male donor with papillary thyroid cancer or a benign thyroid nodule (not recorded which). Some clones in this sample may be carry-over from other donors' samples. Each CDR3 is given with its conserved first and last residue. The D gene is left open where the match is weak. Clone sizes are given selectively: once, few, many, or a class where the clone is expanded.

V gene: TRBV5-1
J gene: TRBJ2-3
clone size: once
D gene: TRBD2
CDR3 protein: CASSQAGTSGIATDTQYF
CDR3 DNA: TGCGCCAGCAGCCAAGCCGGGACTAGCGGGATTGCCACAGATACGCAGTATTTT

V gene: TRBV28
J gene: TRBJ1-1
clone size: -
D gene: TRBD1
CDR3 protein: CASSPPDRAAFF
CDR3 DNA: TGTGCCAGCAGTCCTCCGGACAGGGCAGCTTTCTTT

V gene: TRBV15
J gene: TRBJ2-1
clone size: -
D gene: TRBD2
CDR3 protein: CATSREGTSYNEQFF
CDR3 DNA: TGTGCCACCAGCAGAGAAGGGACTAGCTACAATGAGCAGTTCTTC

V gene: TRBV7-9
J gene: TRBJ2-7
clone size: few
D gene: -
CDR3 protein: CASSRAGEQYF
CDR3 DNA: TGTGCCAGCAGCCGGGCGGGGGAGCAGTACTTC

V gene: TRBV15
J gene: TRBJ2-1
clone size: -
D gene: -
CDR3 protein: CATSRARYYNEQFF
CDR3 DNA: TGTGCCACCAGCAGAGCTAGGTACTACAATGAGCAGTTCTTC

V gene: TRBV14
J gene: TRBJ2-3
clone size: large
D gene: -
CDR3 protein: CASSQDLDGDPSNTQYF
CDR3 DNA: TGTGCCAGCAGCCAAGATCTTGACGGGGACCCCTCAAATACGCAGTATTTT

V gene: TRBV6-1
J gene: TRBJ2-5
clone size: few
D gene: -
CDR3 protein: CASSGHGGAIGTQYF
CDR3 DNA: TGTGCCAGCAGTGGTCACGGAGGGGCAATTGGGACCCAGTACTTC

V gene: TRBV28
J gene: TRBJ1-5
clone size: -
D gene: -
CDR3 protein: CASSLPGGSNHPQHF
CDR3 DNA: TGTGCCAGCAGTTTACCGGGGGGAAGCAATCATCCCCAGCATTTT

V gene: TRBV27
J gene: TRBJ2-3
clone size: few
D gene: TRBD2
CDR3 protein: CASSSRLAGGTDTQYF
CDR3 DNA: TGTGCCAGCAGTTCCAGACTAGCGGGAGGTACAGATACGCAGTATTTT

V gene: TRBV19
J gene: TRBJ1-2
clone size: -
D gene: TRBD1
CDR3 protein: CASSTPSRGVNYGYTF
CDR3 DNA: TGTGCCAGTAGTACGCCCTCCAGGGGGGTGAACTATGGCTACACCTTC

V gene: TRBV12-3/TRBV12-4
J gene: TRBJ1-6
clone size: few
D gene: -
CDR3 protein: CASSTRGDNSPLHF
CDR3 DNA: TGTGCCAGCAGTACCAGGGGAGATAATTCACCCCTCCACTTT

V gene: TRBV20-1
J gene: TRBJ2-3
clone size: -
D gene: TRBD2
CDR3 protein: CSASRLAVMNTQYF
CDR3 DNA: TGCAGTGCTAGTAGACTAGCGGTCATGAATACGCAGTATTTT

V gene: TRBV28
J gene: TRBJ2-7
clone size: few
D gene: TRBD2
CDR3 protein: CASSPLADNYEQYF
CDR3 DNA: TGTGCCAGCAGTCCCCTAGCGGACAATTACGAGCAGTACTTC

V gene: TRBV6-5
J gene: TRBJ1-1
clone size: few
D gene: -
CDR3 protein: CASSYAERGRWDTEAFF
CDR3 DNA: TGTGCCAGCAGCTATGCCGAGAGGGGAAGGTGGGACACTGAAGCTTTCTTT

V gene: TRBV5-1
J gene: TRBJ1-2
clone size: -
D gene: -
CDR3 protein: CASSPAGRNYGYTF
CDR3 DNA: TGCGCCAGCAGCCCGGCCGGGAGAAACTATGGCTACACCTTC

V gene: TRBV6-1
J gene: TRBJ1-1
clone size: -
D gene: -
CDR3 protein: CASSEGQNTEAFF
CDR3 DNA: TGTGCCAGCAGTGAGGGACAGAACACTGAAGCTTTCTTT

V gene: TRBV12-3/TRBV12-4
J gene: TRBJ1-2
clone size: few
D gene: -
CDR3 protein: CASSLGLDGYTF
CDR3 DNA: TGTGCCAGCAGTTTAGGCCTAGATGGCTACACCTTC

V gene: TRBV5-1
J gene: TRBJ2-7
clone size: -
D gene: TRBD2
CDR3 protein: CASSFRGIPSGSAKKYF
CDR3 DNA: TGCGCCAGCAGCTTTAGGGGGATACCTAGCGGGAGTGCGAAGAAGTACTTC

V gene: TRBV11-2
J gene: TRBJ2-1
clone size: -
D gene: TRBD2
CDR3 protein: CASSLGGSGSGEQFF
CDR3 DNA: TGTGCCAGCAGCTTAGGCGGTAGCGGGAGTGGCGAGCAGTTCTTC

V gene: TRBV24-1
J gene: TRBJ1-2
clone size: -
D gene: -
CDR3 protein: CATSDLEGGHFPYGYTF
CDR3 DNA: TGTGCCACCAGTGATTTGGAAGGGGGACACTTCCCCTATGGCTACACCTTC

V gene: TRBV6-2/TRBV6-3
J gene: TRBJ1-2
clone size: few
D gene: TRBD1
CDR3 protein: CASSRDRARGYTF
CDR3 DNA: TGTGCCAGCAGCCGGGACAGAGCCCGCGGCTACACCTTC

V gene: TRBV6-5
J gene: TRBJ1-2
clone size: few
D gene: -
CDR3 protein: CASSYSIGGYGYTF
CDR3 DNA: TGTGCCAGCAGTTACTCAATAGGAGGTTATGGCTACACCTTC

V gene: TRBV28
J gene: TRBJ2-7
clone size: few
D gene: TRBD1
CDR3 protein: CASSDRVEDEQYF
CDR3 DNA: TGTGCCAGCTCCGACAGGGTAGAAGACGAGCAGTACTTC

V gene: TRBV11-2
J gene: TRBJ1-2
clone size: -
D gene: -
CDR3 protein: CASSLDSAGNYYGYTF
CDR3 DNA: TGTGCCAGCAGCTTAGATTCGGCAGGGAACTACTATGGCTACACCTTC

V gene: TRBV11-2
J gene: TRBJ2-3
clone size: -
D gene: -
CDR3 protein: CASSRGQGRTDTQYF
CDR3 DNA: TGTGCCAGCAGTAGAGGCCAGGGGCGGACAGATACGCAGTATTTT